The following is a T cell receptor beta chain sequence with its context. Its cognate antigen is unknown. This sample was included in a study of cytomegalovirus exposure and HLA in healthy donors. PCR used 60 Vbeta primers and 13 Jbeta primers. Measured with immunoSEQ multiplex PCR; TCRdb has only the in-frame clones, and not every one. The sample has 90,000 to 95,000 clones; about 84% are singletons. Findings and limits, study-wide: A further, later analysis showed that HLA-associated TCR beta chains (compared with equally common others) were more clonally expanded. In vitro, three CMV-associated chains proved specific for CMV antigens. Previously analyzed data showed that most TCR beta V segments were productive at a frequency of about 90% or about 30%.

There are 12 residues in the CDR3. The TCR was taken from a girl aged 2-10 years in good health and CMV-seropositive. The V gene is TRBV21-1, the J gene TRBJ2-2; the table's D call of TRBD2 was not tested on the DNA. TRBV21-1 is labeled a pseudogene. Input material: PBMCs. The CDR3 nucleotides read TGTGCCAGCAGCAAAGGAGGCGGGGAGCTGTTTTTT. This translates into CASSKGGGELFF.